The T cell receptor (beta chain) under discussion was sequenced for a study of spatial heterogeneity in lung cancer. Study information: TCR and UMI combinations that were unique each appeared, on average, more than ten times in raw reads. Findings and caveats of the study: It was found that expanded intratumoral alpha and beta TCR counts tracked tumor mutation counts.

Every cDNA TCR molecule received its own unique molecular identifier. One entry per CDR3 protein results from TCRdb running MiXCR on the 5' RACE reads. This sample has around 19,000 distinct CDR3 sequences; less than 7.5% occur once, and the top ten carry about 3.5%. Time point given: sample taken at primary tumor resection. This clonotype was recorded many times. Its antigen is undetermined. The V gene end was trimmed by 1 base and the J gene end by 1 base; junction bases not matched to a gene: 5. This CDR3 has 16 amino acids. The TCR was taken from a female donor with early-stage non-small cell lung cancer. This chain connects TRBV5-7 to TRBJ2-7, with 10 positions matching TRBD2. TRBV5-7 is an ORF, with its function uncertain. Sequences were derived from lung tumor tissue, sampled at surgery. CDR3 nucleotide sequence: TGTGCCAGCAGCTTGACTAGCGGGACAAAATCCTACGAGCAGTACTTC. Its protein is CASSLTSGTKSYEQYF.